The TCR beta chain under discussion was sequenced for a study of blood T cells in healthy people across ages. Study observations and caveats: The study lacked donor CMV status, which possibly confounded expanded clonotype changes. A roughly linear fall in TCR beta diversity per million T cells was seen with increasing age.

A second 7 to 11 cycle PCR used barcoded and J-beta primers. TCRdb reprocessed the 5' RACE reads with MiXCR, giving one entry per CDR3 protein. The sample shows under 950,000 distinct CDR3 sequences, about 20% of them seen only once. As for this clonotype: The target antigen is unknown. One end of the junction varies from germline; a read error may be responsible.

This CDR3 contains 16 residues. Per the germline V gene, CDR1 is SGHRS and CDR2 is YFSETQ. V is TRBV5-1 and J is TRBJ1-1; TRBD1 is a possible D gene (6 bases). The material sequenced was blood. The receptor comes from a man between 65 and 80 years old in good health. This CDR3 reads CASTLGSGGANTEAFF. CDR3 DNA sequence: TGCGCCAGCACCCTTGGGTCGGGGGGGGCGAACACTGAAGCGTTCTTT. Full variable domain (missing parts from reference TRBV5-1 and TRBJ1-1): KAGVTQTPRYLIKTRGQQVTLSCSPISGHRSVSWYQQTPGQGLQFLFEYFSETQRNKGNFPGRFSGRQFSNSRSEMNVSTLELGDSALYLCASTLGSGGANTEAFFGQGTRLTVV.